The clone carrying this T cell receptor (beta chain) was detected once. Self-reported history from a screening survey and questionnaire set each donor's cohort. The sample is drawn from a study of blood T cell repertoires in COVID-19. Methods used by the authors: Estimates of nucleated cell counts were drawn from the amplification of reference gene primers. Here immunoSEQ multiplex PCR was the method, and the copy in TCRdb shows in-frame clones only, minus some. The V and J calls and clone size come from that table; D and trimming were worked out from the DNA. The sample includes about 480,000 clones, roughly 90% of them seen just once. CDR1 MNHEY and CDR2 SMNVEV come from the germline V gene (reference sequence). J lost 1 base, V lost 8 bases, and 11 bases had no gene match. The CDR3 covers 15 residues.

Material: PBMCs or T cells enriched from blood (not recorded which). The chain is built from TRBV27 and TRBJ2-7; TRBD2 matches at 7 bases. This sequence originates from a woman aged 35 to 49 who had recovered from COVID-19. CDR3 coding DNA: TGTGCCAGCGGGGTCACGGGGGGTAGATCCTACGAGCAGTACTTC. Translation gives CASGVTGGRSYEQYF.